The source of this T cell receptor (beta chain) is a study of response to subunit inactivated influenza vaccine. Findings and caveats of the study: A suggestion made by the authors is that each seasonal influenza vaccination recruits few new T cells.

TCRdb reprocessed the RT-PCR reads with MiXCR, giving one entry per CDR3 protein. The table has more than 150,000 distinct CDR3 sequences, around 9% seen once; the top ten hold roughly 10%. This clonotype has just a few counts. Antigen: not known. The sample in question was non-naive T cells sorted from PBMCs, obtained on the day of vaccination. This sequence was found in a man aged 50 or older who received an inactivated influenza vaccine.

CDR3 protein: CSASPDRYEQYF. In DNA form, the CDR3 reads TGCAGTGCCTCTCCCGACCGCTACGAGCAGTACTTC. The chain uses TRBV20-1 and TRBJ2-7; no clear D gene. CDR3 length: 12 residues. Germline V lookup: CDR1 DFQATT, CDR2 SNEGSKA (reference sequence). V dropped 6 bases and J dropped 3 bases, with 12 bases sitting between them.